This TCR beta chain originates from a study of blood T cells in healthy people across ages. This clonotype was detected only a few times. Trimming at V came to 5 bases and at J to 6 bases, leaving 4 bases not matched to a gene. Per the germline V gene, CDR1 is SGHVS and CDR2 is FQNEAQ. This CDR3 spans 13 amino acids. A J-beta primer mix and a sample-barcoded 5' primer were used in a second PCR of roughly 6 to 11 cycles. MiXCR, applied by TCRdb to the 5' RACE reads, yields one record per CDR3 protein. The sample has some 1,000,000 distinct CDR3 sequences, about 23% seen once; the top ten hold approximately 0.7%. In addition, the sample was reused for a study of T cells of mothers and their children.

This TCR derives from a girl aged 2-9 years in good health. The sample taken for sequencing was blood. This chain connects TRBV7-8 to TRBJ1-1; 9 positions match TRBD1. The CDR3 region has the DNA TGTGCCAGCAGCCGGGACAGGGACGCTGAAGCTTTCTTT. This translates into CASSRDRDAEAFF.